This note documents a single TCR beta chain sequence. This sample was taken from a study of blood T cell repertoires in COVID-19. This CDR3 contains 14 residues. Assay: immunoSEQ multiplex PCR; the TCRdb copy retains only in-frame clones and omits some. The data contain some 70,000 clones, over 75% of them singletons. The chain employs TRBV21-1 and TRBJ2-7; the table names TRBD2, a call not compared with the DNA. TRBV21-1 is described as a pseudogene. The sample was peripheral blood. The receptor was derived from an older man with acute or convalescent COVID-19. This chain's CDR3 is CASSKGTRGYEQYF. The CDR3 DNA is TGTGCCAGCAGCAAAGGGACTAGGGGCTACGAGCAGTACTTC.